The sequence of this T cell receptor beta chain was determined in a study of cytomegalovirus exposure and HLA in healthy donors. Turning to the study itself: Among the approximately 400 donors who were genotyped, roughly 86% fell in the genetic ancestry cluster that is associated with self-reported Caucasian donors.

This clone has only a few counts. No antigen is known for it. Vbeta (60) and Jbeta (13) primers were used in the PCR. The assay was immunoSEQ multiplex PCR, and TCRdb's table has in-frame clones only and misses some. The sample has some 160,000 clones, 60% to 85% seen once. The CDR3 length is 12 residues. Between the trimmed V and J ends, which lost 5 bases and 3 bases, there was a span of 8 bases. CDR1 is ENHRY, CDR2 SYGVKD, per germline. Study conclusions and caveats: Based on reports, TCR beta sequences accurately predicted HLA-A and HLA-B alleles for most subjects. Earlier analysis yielded a pattern in which most TCR beta V segments were productive about 90% or about 30% of the time.

The sample consisted of PBMCs. This sequence was found in a woman under 40 in good health and CMV-seronegative. The chain is built from TRBV10-3 and TRBJ2-7; maybe TRBD2 (5 bases). CDR3 sequence: CAISSEGYEQYF. CDR3 DNA sequence: TGTGCCATCAGTTCAGAGGGCTACGAGCAGTACTTC.